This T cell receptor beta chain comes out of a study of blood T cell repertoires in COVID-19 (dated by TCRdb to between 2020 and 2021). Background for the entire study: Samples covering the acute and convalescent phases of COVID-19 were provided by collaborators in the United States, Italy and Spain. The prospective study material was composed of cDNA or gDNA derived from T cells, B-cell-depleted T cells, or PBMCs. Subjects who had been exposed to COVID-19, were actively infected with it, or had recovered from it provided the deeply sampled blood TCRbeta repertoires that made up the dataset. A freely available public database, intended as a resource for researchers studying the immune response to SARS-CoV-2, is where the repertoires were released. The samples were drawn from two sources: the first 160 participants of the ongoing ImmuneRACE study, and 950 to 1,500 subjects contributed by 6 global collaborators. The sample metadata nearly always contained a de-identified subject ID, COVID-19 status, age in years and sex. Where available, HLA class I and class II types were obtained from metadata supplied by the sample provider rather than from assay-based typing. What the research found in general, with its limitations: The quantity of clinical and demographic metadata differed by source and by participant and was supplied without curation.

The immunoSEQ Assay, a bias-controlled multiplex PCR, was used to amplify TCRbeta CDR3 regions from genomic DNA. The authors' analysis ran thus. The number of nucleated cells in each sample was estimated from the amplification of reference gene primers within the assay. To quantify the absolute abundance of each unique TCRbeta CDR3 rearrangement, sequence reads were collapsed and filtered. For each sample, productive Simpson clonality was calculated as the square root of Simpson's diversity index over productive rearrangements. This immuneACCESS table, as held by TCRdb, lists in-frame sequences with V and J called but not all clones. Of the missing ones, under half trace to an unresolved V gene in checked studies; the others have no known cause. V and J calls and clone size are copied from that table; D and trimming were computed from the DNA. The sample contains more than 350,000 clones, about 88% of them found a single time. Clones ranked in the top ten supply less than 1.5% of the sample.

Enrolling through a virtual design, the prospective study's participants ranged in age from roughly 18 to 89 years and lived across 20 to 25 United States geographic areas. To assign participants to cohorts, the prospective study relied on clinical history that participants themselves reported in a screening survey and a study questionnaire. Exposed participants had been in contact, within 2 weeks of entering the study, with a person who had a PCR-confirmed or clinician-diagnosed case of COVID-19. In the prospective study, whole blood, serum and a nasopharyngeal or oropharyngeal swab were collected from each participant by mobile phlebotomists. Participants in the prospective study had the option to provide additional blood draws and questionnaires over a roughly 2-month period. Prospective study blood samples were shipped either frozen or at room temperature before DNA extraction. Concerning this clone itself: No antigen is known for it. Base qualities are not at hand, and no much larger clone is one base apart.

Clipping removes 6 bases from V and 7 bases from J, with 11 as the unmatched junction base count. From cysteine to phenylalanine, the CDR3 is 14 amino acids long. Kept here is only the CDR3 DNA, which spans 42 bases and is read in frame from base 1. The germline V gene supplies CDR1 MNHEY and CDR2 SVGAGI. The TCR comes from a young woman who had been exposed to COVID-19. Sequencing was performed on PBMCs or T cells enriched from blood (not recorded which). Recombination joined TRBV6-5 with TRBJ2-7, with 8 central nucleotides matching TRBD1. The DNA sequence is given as TGTGCCAGCAGCTGGGACAGGTCCGTCGGTGAGCAGTACTTC. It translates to CASSWDRSVGEQYF.